This T cell receptor (beta chain) is drawn from a study of blood T cell repertoires in COVID-19 (dated by TCRdb to 2018 to 2020). In the study overall: Samples from collaborators originated in the United States, Italy and Spain and spanned both the acute and convalescent phases of COVID-19. The material from the prospective study consisted of cDNA or gDNA derived from T cells, B-cell-depleted T cells, or PBMCs. HLA class I and class II types, where available, came from metadata supplied by the sample provider rather than from assay-based typing. The dataset comprised deeply sampled blood TCRbeta repertoires from subjects exposed to, actively infected with, or recovered from COVID-19. A de-identified subject ID, COVID-19 status, age in years and sex were almost always included in the sample metadata. The repertoires were made available in a free public database intended to serve as a resource for research on the immune response to SARS-CoV-2. The samples were drawn from two sources: the first 160 participants of the ongoing ImmuneRACE study, and 950 to 1,500 subjects contributed by 6 global collaborators.

Points the paper makes about the study in general: The quantity of clinical and demographic metadata differed by source and by participant and was supplied without curation.

The immunoSEQ Assay, a bias-controlled multiplex PCR, was used to amplify TCRbeta CDR3 regions from genomic DNA. Concerning the study's data processing: Within the assay, amplification of reference gene primers was used to estimate how many nucleated cells each sample contained. Sequence reads were collapsed and filtered to measure the absolute abundance of every unique TCRbeta CDR3 rearrangement. For each sample, productive Simpson clonality was calculated as the square root of Simpson's diversity index over productive rearrangements. TCRdb took this table from immuneACCESS and kept in-frame rearrangements with V and J called. Such tables lack part of the clones; where checked against another copy, unresolved V genes explain under half of the gap, and the rest is unexplained. That table is the source of V, J and clone size, and D and trimming were worked out from the DNA. The sample data list over 150,000 clones, and about four fifths of these were observed just once. 6.5% to 9.5% of the sample rests with the top ten.

About this clone itself: Its antigen has not been determined. Base quality data are lacking; no much larger clone is found one base away.

For this chain, trimming is 4 bases at the V end and 8 bases at the J end, and the number of junction bases without a gene match is 4. The germline V gene gives CDR1 as SNHLY and CDR2 as FYNNEI. The CDR3 holds 12 amino acids from the cysteine to the phenylalanine. Only the CDR3 DNA stays, 36 bases, in frame from base 1. Enrolling through a virtual design, the prospective study's participants ranged in age from roughly 18 to 89 years and lived across roughly 23 United States geographic areas. Cohort assignment in the prospective study relied on participant-reported clinical history from a screening survey and a study questionnaire. ImmuneRACE Cohort 3 recovered participants were defined by two consecutive negative NP/OP PCR tests, healthcare professional clearance, or symptom resolution. Mobile phlebotomists in the prospective study collected whole blood, serum and a nasopharyngeal or oropharyngeal swab from every participant. Participants in the prospective study had the option to provide additional blood draws and questionnaires over a roughly 2-month period. Blood samples from the prospective study were shipped frozen or at room temperature prior to DNA extraction.

This receptor was taken from a middle-aged man who had recovered from COVID-19. The V and J segments used are TRBV2 and TRBJ1-1; 7 nucleotides in the junction match TRBD1. Sequenced material: PBMCs or T cells enriched from blood (not recorded which). The nucleotide sequence reads TGTGCCAGCAGTGTAGACAGGGACGAAGCTTTCTTT. This encodes CASSVDRDEAFF.